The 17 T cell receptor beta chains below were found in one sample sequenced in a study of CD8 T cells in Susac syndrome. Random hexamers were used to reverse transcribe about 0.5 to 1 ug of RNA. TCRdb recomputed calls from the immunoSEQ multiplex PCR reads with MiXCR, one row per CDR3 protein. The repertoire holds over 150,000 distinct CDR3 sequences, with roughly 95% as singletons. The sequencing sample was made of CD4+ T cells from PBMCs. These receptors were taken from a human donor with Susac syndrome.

CDR3 DNA: TGTGCCAGCAGTGACCCAGGGGGCATGGCTTTGGGCAATCAGCCCCAGCATTTT. Amino acids: CASSDPGGMALGNQPQHF. This rearrangement joins TRBV2 to TRBJ1-5; 8 nucleotides line up with TRBD1. Losses at the gene ends were 3 bases for V and 2 bases for J; bases not matched to a gene: 12. Germline-derived CDR1 and CDR2 are SNHLY and FYNNEI. This CDR3 has 18 amino acids.

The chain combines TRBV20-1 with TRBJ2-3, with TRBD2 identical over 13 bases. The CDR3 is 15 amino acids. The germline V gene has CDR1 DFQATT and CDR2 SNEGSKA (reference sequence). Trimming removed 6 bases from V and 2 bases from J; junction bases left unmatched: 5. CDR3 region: CSARGLAGNTDTQYF. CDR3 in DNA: TGCAGTGCGAGGGGACTAGCGGGGAACACAGATACGCAGTATTTT.

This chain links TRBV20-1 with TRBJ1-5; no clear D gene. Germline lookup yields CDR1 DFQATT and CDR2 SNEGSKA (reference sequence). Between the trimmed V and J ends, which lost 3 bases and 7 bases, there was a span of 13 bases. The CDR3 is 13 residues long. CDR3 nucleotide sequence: TGCAGTGCTAGTCAAGGGAGTGGACAGCCCCAGCATTTT. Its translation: CSASQGSGQPQHF.

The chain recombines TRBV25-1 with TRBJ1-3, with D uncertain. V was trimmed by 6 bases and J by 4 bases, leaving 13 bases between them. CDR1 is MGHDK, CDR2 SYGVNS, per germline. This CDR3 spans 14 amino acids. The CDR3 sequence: CASRPQNSGNTIYF. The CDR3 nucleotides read TGTGCCAGCAGACCGCAAAACTCCGGAAACACCATATATTTT.

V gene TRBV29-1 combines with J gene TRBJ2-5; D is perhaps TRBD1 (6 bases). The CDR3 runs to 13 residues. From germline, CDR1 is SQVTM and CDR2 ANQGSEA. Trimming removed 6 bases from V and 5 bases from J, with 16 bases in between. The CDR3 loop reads CSVAQGKRETQYF. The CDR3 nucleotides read TGCAGCGTCGCGCAGGGGAAGAGGGAGACCCAGTACTTC.

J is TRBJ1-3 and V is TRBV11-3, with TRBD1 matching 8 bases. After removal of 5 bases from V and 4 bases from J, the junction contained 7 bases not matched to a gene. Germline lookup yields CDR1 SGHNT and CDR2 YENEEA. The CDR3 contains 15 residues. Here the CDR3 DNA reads TGTGCCAGCAGCCCTGGACAGGGTCCGGGAAACACCATATATTTT. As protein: CASSPGQGPGNTIYF.

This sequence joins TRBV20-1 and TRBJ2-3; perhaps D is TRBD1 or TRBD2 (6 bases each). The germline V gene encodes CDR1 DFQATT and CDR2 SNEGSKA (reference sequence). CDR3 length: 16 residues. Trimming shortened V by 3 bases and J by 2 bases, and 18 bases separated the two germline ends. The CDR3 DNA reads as TGCAGTGCTAGTAGCGGTCGCAGGGGATACACAGATACGCAGTATTTT. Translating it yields CSASSGRRGYTDTQYF.

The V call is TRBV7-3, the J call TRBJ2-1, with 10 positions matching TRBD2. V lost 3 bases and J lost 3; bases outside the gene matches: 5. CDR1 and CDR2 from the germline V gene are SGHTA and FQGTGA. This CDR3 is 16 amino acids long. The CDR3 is CASSLSSSGGYNEQFF. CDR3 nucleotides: TGTGCCAGCAGCTTGTCGTCTAGCGGGGGCTACAATGAGCAGTTCTTC.

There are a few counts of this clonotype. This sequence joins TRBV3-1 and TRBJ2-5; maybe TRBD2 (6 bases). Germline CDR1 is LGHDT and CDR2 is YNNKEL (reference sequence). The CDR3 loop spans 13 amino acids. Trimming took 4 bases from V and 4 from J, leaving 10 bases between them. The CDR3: CASSPPGGETQYF. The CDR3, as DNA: TGTGCCAGCAGCCCCCCCGGGGGAGAGACCCAGTACTTC.

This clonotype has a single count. The CDR3 region has the DNA TGTGCCAGCATCCGCTACAATGAGCAGTTCTTC. The encoded protein is CASIRYNEQFF. This chain uses TRBV28 with TRBJ2-1; D is unresolved. From germline, CDR1 is MDHEN and CDR2 SYDVKM. This CDR3 is 11 amino acids long. Trimming removed 7 bases at V and 3 bases at J, with 4 bases between.

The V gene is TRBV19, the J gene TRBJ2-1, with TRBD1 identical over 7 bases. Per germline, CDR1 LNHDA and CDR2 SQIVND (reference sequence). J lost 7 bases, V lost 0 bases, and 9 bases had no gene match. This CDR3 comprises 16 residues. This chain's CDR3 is CASSIEGNRGRNEQFF. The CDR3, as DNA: TGTGCCAGTAGTATAGAGGGGAACAGGGGTCGAAATGAGCAGTTCTTC. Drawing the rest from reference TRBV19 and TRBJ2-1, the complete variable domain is DGGITQSPKYLFRKEGQNVTLSCEQNLNHDAMYWYRQDPGQGLRLIYYSQIVNDFQKGDIAEGYSVSREKKESFPLTVTSAQKNPTAFYLCASSIEGNRGRNEQFFGPGTRLTVL.

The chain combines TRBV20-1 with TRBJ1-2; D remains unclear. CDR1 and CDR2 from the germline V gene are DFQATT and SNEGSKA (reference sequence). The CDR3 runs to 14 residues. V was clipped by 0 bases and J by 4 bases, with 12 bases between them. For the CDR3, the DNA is TGCAGTGCTAGAGAAGGATGGCGTACCTATGGCTACACCTTC. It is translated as CSAREGWRTYGYTF.

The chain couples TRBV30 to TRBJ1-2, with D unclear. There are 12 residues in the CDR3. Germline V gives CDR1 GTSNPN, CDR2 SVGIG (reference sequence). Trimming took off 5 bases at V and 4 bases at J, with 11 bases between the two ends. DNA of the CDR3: TGTGCCTGGGGACTTTCCGGCTATGGCTACACCTTC. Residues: CAWGLSGYGYTF.

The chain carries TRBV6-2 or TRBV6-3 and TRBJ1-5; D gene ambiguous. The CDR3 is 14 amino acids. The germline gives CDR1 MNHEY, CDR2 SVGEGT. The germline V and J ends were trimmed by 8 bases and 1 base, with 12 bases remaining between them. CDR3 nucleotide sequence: TGTGCCAGCTCAGGATGGGAAAGCAATCAGCCCCAGCATTTT. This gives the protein CASSGWESNQPQHF.

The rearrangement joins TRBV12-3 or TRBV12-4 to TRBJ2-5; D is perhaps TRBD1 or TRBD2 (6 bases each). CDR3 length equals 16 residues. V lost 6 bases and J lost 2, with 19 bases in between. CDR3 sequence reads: CASSADTRGQQETQYF. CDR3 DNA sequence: TGTGCCAGCAGCGCTGACACCCGGGGGCAACAAGAGACCCAGTACTTC.

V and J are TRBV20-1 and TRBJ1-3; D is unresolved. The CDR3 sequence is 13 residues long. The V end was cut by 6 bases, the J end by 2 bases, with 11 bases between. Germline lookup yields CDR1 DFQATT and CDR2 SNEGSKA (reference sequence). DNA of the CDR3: TGCAGTGCGGAAGAGGGCCCTGGAAACACCATATATTTT. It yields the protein CSAEEGPGNTIYF.

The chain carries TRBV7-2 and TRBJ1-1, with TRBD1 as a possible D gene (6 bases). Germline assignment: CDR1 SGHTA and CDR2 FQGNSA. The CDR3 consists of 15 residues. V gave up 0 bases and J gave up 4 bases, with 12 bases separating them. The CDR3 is CASSLAIGGSTEAFF. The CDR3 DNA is TGTGCCAGCAGCTTAGCGATAGGGGGATCCACTGAAGCTTTCTTT.